This T cell receptor beta chain was recovered during a study of T cells in Graves' hyperthyroidism and ophthalmopathy. This CDR3 has 16 amino acids. The germline V and J ends were trimmed by 5 bases and 0 bases, with 16 bases remaining between them. The germline CDR1 and CDR2 sequences are LNHDA and SQIVND (reference sequence). The investigators amplified TCR beta CDR3 regions from RNA transcripts. HTBI primers were employed in a first-round RT-PCR of the TCR CDR3. One entry per CDR3 protein, called by TCRdb with MiXCR from the multiplex PCR reads. This table holds 650,000 to 700,000 distinct CDR3 sequences, 15% to 20% found once. Remarks on this clonotype: A much larger clone lies one base from this, so it may be a read error.

Sequencing was performed on blood. The TCR comes from a man over 45 with Graves' hyperthyroidism. This chain joins TRBV19 and TRBJ1-2; D unresolved. The CDR3: CASSVGELRANYGYTF. CDR3 DNA sequence: TGTGCCAGTAGTGTTGGTGAATTAAGAGCTAACTATGGCTACACCTTC.